These T cell receptor beta chains were read from a single sample in a study of regulatory T cells in long-lasting Graves disease. TCRdb fed the multiplex PCR reads into MiXCR, producing one record per CDR3 protein. This sample has hundreds of thousands of distinct CDR3 sequences; 15% to 20% occur once, and the top ten carry approximately 25%. The sample also formed part of further work on T cells in Graves' hyperthyroidism and ophthalmopathy.

This sample comprised peripheral blood mononuclear cells (PBMCs), obtained at new diagnosis, from a patient treated with antithyroid drugs. The receptors stem from a woman aged 35-65 years with Graves disease. Each CDR3 is given with its conserved first and last residue. The D gene is left open where the match is weak. Size is omitted from some rows. Given values are once, few, many or a class for expanded clones.

abundance	v_gene	j_gene	d_gene	CDR3nt	CDR3aa
many	TRBV20-1	TRBJ2-1	NA	TGCAGTGCTCTTCGGACCAGAGGAACCGACAATGAGCAGTTCTTC	CSALRTRGTDNEQFF
few	TRBV6-1	TRBJ1-1	NA	TGTGCCAGCAGCAGACAGGAGGCAGGAGCTTTCTTT	CASSRQEAGAFF
many	TRBV20-1	TRBJ1-2	NA	TGCAGTGCGCCTCCCGTACCGGGGGTTACTTTTAACTATGGCTACACCTTC	CSAPPVPGVTFNYGYTF
many	TRBV6-2/TRBV6-3	TRBJ1-1	NA	TGTGCCAGCAGTTACGCGCCAATGGGCATGAACACTGAAGCTTTCTTT	CASSYAPMGMNTEAFF
NA	TRBV27	TRBJ2-2	TRBD2	TGTGCCAGCAGTTTAGGTGGGACTAGTCCCGGGGAGCTGTTTTTT	CASSLGGTSPGELFF
NA	TRBV7-3	TRBJ2-3	TRBD1	TGTGCCAGCAGCCCGATCGGAGGACAGGCGGCGCAGTATTTT	CASSPIGGQAAQYF
many	TRBV19	TRBJ1-2	NA	TGTGCCAGTAGTACTCAGGGTCGACGTGGCTACACCTTC	CASSTQGRRGYTF
many	TRBV6-5	TRBJ1-1	NA	TGTGCCAGCAGTTACGGTACGAACACTGAAGCTTTCTTT	CASSYGTNTEAFF
many	TRBV2	TRBJ1-2	NA	TGTGCCAGCTCTCCTGATGTCCGGGAGGGCTACACCTTC	CASSPDVREGYTF
many	TRBV30	TRBJ2-4	NA	TGTGCCTGGACAGGGGTGGCCAAAAACATTCAGTACTTC	CAWTGVAKNIQYF
once	TRBV12-3/TRBV12-4	TRBJ2-7	TRBD2	TGTGCCAGCAGCGCGACCCGGGGGGGGGAGGCGAAAAACGAGCAGTACTTC	CASSATRGGEAKNEQYF
NA	TRBV6-5	TRBJ2-4	NA	TGTGCCAGCAGTTACTCGGGGGCGGGGAAGGCCAAAAACATTCAGTACTTC	CASSYSGAGKAKNIQYF
NA	TRBV3-1	TRBJ1-6	NA	TGTGCCAGCAGCCAAGATCTTATGCGGAGTTCACCCCTCCACTTT	CASSQDLMRSSPLHF
many	TRBV12-3/TRBV12-4	TRBJ2-7	TRBD2	TGTGCCAGCAGCTACTCGGGGGGGGAGCAGTACTTC	CASSYSGGEQYF
few	TRBV7-9	TRBJ2-1	TRBD2	TGTGCCAGCAGCAGCGGGGTTCGGGGCTACAATGAGCAGTTCTTC	CASSSGVRGYNEQFF
many	TRBV5-6	TRBJ2-7	TRBD1	TGTGCCAGCAGCCCTTATCCCGGGACAGCCAGTAACGAGCAGTACTTC	CASSPYPGTASNEQYF
many	TRBV20-1	TRBJ2-5	NA	TGCAGTGTTTTGCAGACGGGGGGCCCCCAAGAGACCCAGTACTTC	CSVLQTGGPQETQYF
NA	TRBV4-2	TRBJ2-5	TRBD1	TGTGCCAGCAGCCAAGCCCGACAGGGTGGAGAGACCCAGTACTTC	CASSQARQGGETQYF
many	TRBV6-1	TRBJ1-1	NA	TGTGCCAGCAGTGAATCGGCAGACGCTGAAGCTTTCTTT	CASSESADAEAFF
many	TRBV20-1	TRBJ1-1	NA	TGCAGTGCCCTCACAGGGCCCAACACTGAAGCTTTCTTT	CSALTGPNTEAFF
NA	TRBV2	TRBJ2-5	NA	TGTGCCAGCAGGTTAACCGTCGGTCGGGAGACCCAGTACTTC	CASRLTVGRETQYF
many	TRBV2	TRBJ2-7	TRBD1	TGTGCCAGCAGGGGGACAGGGGATAAGGGTCACGAGCAGTACTTC	CASRGTGDKGHEQYF
NA	TRBV28	TRBJ2-1	NA	TGTGCCAGCAGTTTCTGGGGGGTCAATGAGCAGTTCTTC	CASSFWGVNEQFF
NA	TRBV6-4	TRBJ1-1	NA	TGTGCCAGCAGTGACTCGACCGGGGGGCAGAGATCTTTT	CASSDSTGGQRSF
many	TRBV12-3/TRBV12-4	TRBJ1-3	NA	TGTGCCAGCAGTCCCCAGGCTGGAAACACCATATATTTT	CASSPQAGNTIYF
many	TRBV11-2	TRBJ2-5	NA	TGTGCCAGCAGCTTAGAGGGGCTCGGTGGGACCCAGTACTTC	CASSLEGLGGTQYF
NA	TRBV6-5	TRBJ2-2	NA	TGTGCCAGCAGTTACACACGTGTGACCGGGGAGCTGTTTTTT	CASSYTRVTGELFF
many	TRBV11-2	TRBJ1-1	TRBD1	TGTGCCAGCAGCATATTCCCTAAGGGGGCCATTATGAACACTGAAGCTTTCTTT	CASSIFPKGAIMNTEAFF
few	TRBV6-5	TRBJ2-7	NA	TGTGCCAGCAGTTCCCCCGGTCGGAAGGGGTCCTACGAGCAGTACTTC	CASSSPGRKGSYEQYF
NA	TRBV4-1	TRBJ1-5	NA	TGCGCCAGCAGCCAAGGGCAGGGGCCGGATCAGCCCCAGCATTTT	CASSQGQGPDQPQHF
many	TRBV11-2	TRBJ1-6	NA	TGTGCCAGCAGCTTTTCAACCCTTACTCCTAATTCACCCCTCCACTTT	CASSFSTLTPNSPLHF
few	TRBV7-2	TRBJ1-3	NA	TGTGCCAGCAGTCCGAGCGGGGGAATTGGAAACACCATATATTTT	CASSPSGGIGNTIYF
NA	TRBV27	TRBJ1-3	TRBD1	TGTGCCAGCAGTTCGGGACAGCTCTCTGGAAACACCATATATTTT	CASSSGQLSGNTIYF
NA	TRBV20-1	TRBJ2-5	NA	TGCAGTGCTAGTTTGGCAGGACAAGAGACCCAGTACTTC	CSASLAGQETQYF
many	TRBV12-3/TRBV12-4	TRBJ1-3	NA	TGTGCCAGCAGTTTGAGGGGAACTGGAAACACCATATATTTT	CASSLRGTGNTIYF
NA	TRBV11-3	TRBJ2-7	NA	TGTGCCAGCAGCCCCCCCGTAGTTTTCAACGAGCAGTACTTC	CASSPPVVFNEQYF
many	TRBV2	TRBJ2-2	TRBD2	TGTGCCAGCAGTGAACTAGCGGGGGGCAAGTCCGGGGAGCTGTTTTTT	CASSELAGGKSGELFF
NA	TRBV27	TRBJ2-5	TRBD2	TGTGCCAGCAGTAGGGGACTAGCGGTTCAAGAGACCCAGTACTTC	CASSRGLAVQETQYF
many	TRBV6-4	TRBJ1-1	NA	TGTGCCAGCAGGCCCAGGGTGAACACTGAAGCTTTCTTT	CASRPRVNTEAFF
few	TRBV5-6	TRBJ1-5	NA	TGTGCCAGCAGCATTGGGGGATTTCGGGCGAGCAATCAGCCCCAGCATTTT	CASSIGGFRASNQPQHF